What follows are 22 T cell receptor beta chains derived from one specimen sequenced in a study of blood T cells in healthy people across ages. For the second PCR, which ran for about 6 to 11 cycles, a sample-barcoded 5' primer and a J-beta primer mix were used. TCRdb redid the calling of the 5' RACE reads with MiXCR, one entry per CDR3 protein. The sample has about 780,000 distinct CDR3 sequences; about a quarter are singletons. The sample was also linked to a second study, of T cells of mothers and their children.

Source material: blood. The source of these receptors is a boy between 5 and 17 years old in good health.

V and J are TRBV6-5 and TRBJ1-2, with 7 bases fitting TRBD1. The CDR3 totals 15 residues. Germline V lookup: CDR1 MNHEY, CDR2 SVGAGI. V lost 0 bases and J lost 2; bases outside the gene matches: 3. CDR3 bases: TGTGCCAGCAGTTACTCAGGGACAGCCAACTATGGCTACACCTTC. This sequence encodes CASSYSGTANYGYTF.

In its sample, this clonotype was seen a few times. The rearrangement uses TRBV28 and TRBJ2-7; 7 bases match TRBD2. Germline CDR1 and CDR2: MDHEN and SYDVKM. This CDR3 spans 16 amino acids. J gave up 3 bases and V 2 bases, and 10 bases lay outside the gene matches. The CDR3 DNA reads as TGTGCCAGCAGTTTAACTGGCGGGGAGGGGAACTACGAGCAGTACTTC. Its translation: CASSLTGGEGNYEQYF.

In regard to this clonotype: A read error may be the cause here, since a much bigger clone is one base away. The chain joins TRBV18 to TRBJ2-5; 9 bases line up with TRBD2. The CDR3 consists of 14 residues. Germline CDR1 and CDR2: KGHSH and LQKENI. V gave up 5 bases and J gave up 9 bases; unmatched junction bases: 10. The CDR3 DNA is TGTGCCAGCTCATGGGCTAGCGGGGACGAGGCCCAGTACTTC. The encoded protein is CASSWASGDEAQYF.

V usage is TRBV27 and J usage is TRBJ2-2; a weak D match, TRBD2 (5 bases). The germline V gene has CDR1 MNHEY and CDR2 SMNVEV (reference sequence). Trimming pared 3 bases from V and 6 bases from J, leaving 11 bases between. The CDR3 spans 14 residues. CDR3 DNA: TGTGCCAGCAGTTTCCTGGCTAGCTCCGGGGAGCTGTTTTTT. Its protein product is CASSFLASSGELFF.

This clonotype was detected only a few times. The rearrangement joins TRBV10-3 to TRBJ2-7; the D call may be TRBD1 or TRBD2 (6 bases each). Matching the DNA end better, TRBJ2-1 makes the J call doubtful. Germline lookup yields CDR1 ENHRY and CDR2 SYGVKD. The CDR3 contains 18 residues. The DNA for the CDR3 is TGTGCCATCAGTGAGTCGGGGGGCAGGCGGTCGGGTAGCGATGAGCAGTTCTTC. The encoded protein is CAISESGGRRSGSDEQFF.

V usage is TRBV28 and J usage is TRBJ1-1; TRBD1 might be the D (5 bases). The V gene's germline CDR1 is MDHEN and CDR2 SYDVKM. This CDR3 spans 16 amino acids. V lost 4 bases and J lost 4, with 19 bases in between. The CDR3, as DNA: TGTGCCAGCAGTTCCGCGGGACGGGCTTCTTCCACTGAAGCTTTCTTT. It encodes CASSSAGRASSTEAFF.

This clonotype was observed a handful of times. The V and J genes are TRBV5-1 and TRBJ1-6; no firm D call. Trimming shortened V by 4 bases and J by 7 bases, and 9 bases separated the two germline ends. The CDR3 is made up of 13 amino acids. CDR1 is SGHRS, CDR2 YFSETQ, per germline. The CDR3 region is CASSEQTNSPLHF. The CDR3, as DNA: TGCGCCAGCAGCGAACAGACAAATTCACCCCTCCACTTT.

This clonotype was detected only a few times. The chain combines TRBV28 with TRBJ2-5; 9 positions agree with TRBD2. This CDR3 has 19 residues. Germline lookup yields CDR1 MDHEN and CDR2 SYDVKM. V lost 4 bases and J lost 5; bases outside the gene matches: 20. CDR3 bases: TGTGCCAGCAGTTCCGGGACTAGCTATGATTATCTGGGTTCGGAGACCCAGTACTTC. It specifies CASSSGTSYDYLGSETQYF.

This clonotype was detected only a few times. The rearrangement joins TRBV6-5 to TRBJ1-5; a weak D match, TRBD1 (6 bases). With 2 bases removed from V and 0 bases from J, the gap between germline ends came to 17 bases. This CDR3 has 18 amino acids. From germline, CDR1 is MNHEY and CDR2 SVGAGI. The CDR3 region has the DNA TGTGCCAGCAGTTACGGGGGCCAGAGTACCTATAGCAATCAGCCCCAGCATTTT. It codes for CASSYGGQSTYSNQPQHF.

J is TRBJ2-4 and V is TRBV6-6; either TRBD1 or TRBD2 may fit D (6 bases each). Trimming cost V 4 bases and J 2 bases, with 12 bases left between them. Germline V gene sequence: CDR1 MNHNY, CDR2 SVGAGI (reference sequence). The CDR3 runs to 15 residues. CDR3 coding DNA: TGTGCCAGCAGTTCCACAGGGAGGACCAAAAACATTCAGTACTTC. It codes for CASSSTGRTKNIQYF.

The V gene is TRBV20-1, the J gene TRBJ1-1, with D maybe TRBD1 (6 bases). V lost 5 bases and J 1 base, leaving 14 bases between the germline ends. Germline lookup yields CDR1 DFQATT and CDR2 SNEGSKA (reference sequence). The CDR3 contains 14 residues. The CDR3 sequence: CSAVNRVTNTEAFF. The CDR3, as DNA: TGCAGTGCTGTGAACAGGGTCACGAACACTGAAGCTTTCTTT.

This clonotype was seen more than once but under ten times. The CDR3 ends on some other residue instead of the conserved phenylalanine or tryptophan, so this is likely a read error. No DNA is shown, since the ends of the CDR3 on it are uncertain; the CDR3 is the one TCRdb lists. CDR3 region: CASSAGQRDGGFTFL. This rearrangement joins TRBV5-5 to TRBJ1-1. The CDR3 contains 15 residues when both ends are counted. Germline V CDR1 and CDR2: SGHKS, YYEKEE (reference sequence).

V and J are TRBV11-2 and TRBJ1-1; TRBD1 agrees at 7 bases. Germline V lookup: CDR1 SGHAT, CDR2 FQNNGV. The CDR3 loop spans 16 amino acids. V was pared by 3 bases and J by 5 bases, with 12 bases of the junction left unmatched. CDR3 coding DNA: TGTGCCAGCAGCTTTGGGTGGGACAGTAGTAGGACTGAAGCTTTCTTT. Encoded protein: CASSFGWDSSRTEAFF.

This chain connects TRBV20-1 to TRBJ1-1; D call uncertain. CDR1 and CDR2 from the germline V gene are DFQATT and SNEGSKA (reference sequence). The ends were cut back, 6 bases at V and 0 bases at J, with 11 bases in the middle. The CDR3 is made up of 13 amino acids. The CDR3 sequence is CSAPGRLNTEAFF. The CDR3 DNA follows: TGCAGTGCCCCGGGAAGATTGAACACTGAAGCTTTCTTT.

V usage is TRBV5-1 and J usage is TRBJ1-4; 8 bases map to TRBD1. The CDR3 covers 16 residues. Trimming cost V 3 bases and J 0 bases; bases outside gene matches: 4. Germline CDR1 and CDR2: SGHRS and YFSETQ. The CDR3 region has the DNA TGCGCCAGCAGCTCCACAGGGGGGCCAACTAATGAAAAACTGTTTTTT. Its protein is CASSSTGGPTNEKLFF.

This clonotype showed up just a few times. The chain recombines TRBV3-1 with TRBJ1-4, with a weak D call TRBD1 (6 bases). The CDR3 sequence is 17 residues long. Germline values: CDR1 LGHDT, CDR2 YNNKEL (reference sequence). V lost 4 bases, J lost 1 base, and 16 bases lay in between. The CDR3 loop is CASSLLGGAETNEKLFF. CDR3 bases: TGTGCCAGCAGCCTCCTTGGGGGGGCGGAAACTAATGAAAAACTGTTTTTT.

The V gene is TRBV4-2, the J gene TRBJ2-1; 8 positions match TRBD2. Germline V gives CDR1 LGHNA, CDR2 YNFKEQ. V lost 4 bases to trimming and J lost 1 base; unmatched junction nucleotides: 6. This CDR3 region has 16 residues. CDR3 sequence: CASSRARGGSYNEQFF. The CDR3 DNA reads as TGTGCCAGCAGCCGAGCACGGGGGGGTTCCTACAATGAGCAGTTCTTC.

The chain carries TRBV20-1 and TRBJ1-4; D unclear. The germline V gene has CDR1 DFQATT and CDR2 SNEGSKA (reference sequence). CDR3 length: 13 amino acids. V lost 6 bases to trimming and J lost 0 bases, with 8 bases between them. DNA of the CDR3: TGCAGTGCCGAGAGGGCAACTAATGAAAAACTGTTTTTT. Its translation is CSAERATNEKLFF.

The CDR3, as DNA: TGCGCCAGCAGCTCGAGACAGGACCCGAGCTCTGGGGCCAACGTCCTGACTTTC. Its protein is CASSSRQDPSSGANVLTF. The chain has TRBV5-1 and TRBJ2-6; maybe TRBD1 (6 bases). V gave up 3 bases and J gave up 0 bases, with 16 bases separating them. CDR1 and CDR2 from the germline V gene are SGHRS and YFSETQ. The length of the CDR3 is 18 residues. The full variable domain, in which reference TRBV5-1 and TRBJ2-6 provide the parts outside the CDR3, is KAGVTQTPRYLIKTRGQQVTLSCSPISGHRSVSWYQQTPGQGLQFLFEYFSETQRNKGNFPGRFSGRQFSNSRSEMNVSTLELGDSALYLCASSSRQDPSSGANVLTFGAGSRLTVL.

This clonotype was picked up a small number of times. The chain combines TRBV7-2 with TRBJ1-4; D remains ambiguous. The CDR3 extends over 14 amino acids. The germline CDR1 and CDR2 sequences are SGHTA and FQGNSA. Deletions cut 4 bases from V and 4 bases from J, with 10 bases between. This CDR3 reads CASSWAGSNEKLFF. In nucleotides, the CDR3 is TGTGCCAGCAGCTGGGCGGGTAGTAATGAAAAACTGTTTTTT. The entire variable domain, with the rest obtained from reference TRBV7-2 and TRBJ1-4, is as follows: GAGVSQSPSNKVTEKGKDVELRCDPISGHTALYWYRQSLGQGLEFLIYFQGNSAPDKSGLPSDRFSAERTGGSVSTLTIQRTQQEDSAVYLCASSWAGSNEKLFFGSGTQLSVL.

This clonotype was detected only a few times. This chain connects TRBV5-6 to TRBJ2-5, with D perhaps matching TRBD2 (5 bases). Germline V gene data show CDR1 as SGHDT and CDR2 as YYEEEE. The CDR3 runs 13 residues. With 4 bases removed from V and 4 bases from J, the gap between germline ends came to 11 bases. CDR3 DNA: TGTGCCAGCAGCCCCCCCGCGGGAGAGACCCAGTACTTC. This translates into CASSPPAGETQYF. The variable domain in full, with the rest retrieved from reference TRBV5-6 and TRBJ2-5, is DAGVTQSPTHLIKTRGQQVTLRCSPKSGHDTVSWYQQALGQGPQFIFQYYEEEERQRGNFPDRFSGHQFPNYSSELNVNALLLGDSALYLCASSPPAGETQYFGPGTRLLVL.

Only a few counts were recorded for this clonotype. The chain couples TRBV2 to TRBJ1-1; D not resolved. Germline CDR1 SNHLY, CDR2 FYNNEI. The CDR3 has 13 residues. V shed 5 bases and J shed 1 base, with 8 bases lying between them. CDR3 bases: TGTGCCAGCAGTAATGACAAGAACACTGAAGCTTTCTTT. Translating gives CASSNDKNTEAFF.